This T cell receptor beta chain was found in a study of blood T cells in healthy people across ages. Study-wide results and limits: Across the age range, TCR beta diversity per million T cells fell in a roughly linear way.

CDR1 is MNHNY and CDR2 is SVGAGI in the germline V gene (reference sequence). CDR3 size: 15 residues. This clonotype has only a few counts. Its target is unknown. A second PCR, run for about 6 to 11 cycles, used a sample-barcoded 5' primer plus a J-beta primer mix. MiXCR was run by TCRdb on the 5' RACE reads, yielding one entry per CDR3 protein. The sample lists over 450,000 distinct CDR3 sequences, more than 20% occurring once. These data were also filed under a second study, of T cells of mothers and their children. As reported in that work: Persisting microchimeric T cell clones went undetected.

Sequences were obtained from blood. This chain joins TRBV6-6 and TRBJ2-5; D may be TRBD1 or TRBD2 (5 bases each). The J call may be in error: the DNA end matches TRBJ2-1 better. The TCR was taken from a boy aged 10-17 years in good health. CDR3 protein: CASSYSSQGDNEQFF. CDR3 bases: TGTGCCAGCAGTTACTCGTCGCAGGGAGACAATGAGCAGTTCTTC.